These 19 T cell receptor beta chains originate from one sample sequenced in a study of chemoradiotherapy in HPV16-positive cancers. The protocol was immunoSEQ multiplex PCR, while the TCRdb copy is restricted to in-frame clones and leaves out a portion. Altogether around 30,000 clones are present, 70% to 90% being singletons, with the ten largest covering about 5%. Source: blood, taken from a patient who underwent chemoradiotherapy. The receptors were gathered from a human donor with HPV-associated anogenital cancer.

This rearrangement joins TRBV5-6 to TRBJ1-4; 7 bases fit TRBD1. V lost 3 bases and J lost 5; bases outside the gene matches: 7. The CDR3 has 15 amino acids. The germline V gene encodes CDR1 SGHDT and CDR2 YYEEEE. CDR3 region: CASSSMGQRNEKLFF. In nucleotides, the CDR3 is TGTGCCAGCAGCTCGATGGGACAGAGAAATGAAAAACTGTTTTTT.

The table lists this clone with a few counts. V gene TRBV13 combines with J gene TRBJ2-7, with 7 bases that match TRBD2. The CDR3 totals 13 residues. J was trimmed by 5 bases and V by 7 bases; bases with no gene match: 8. Germline V lookup: CDR1 PRHDT, CDR2 FYEKMQ (reference sequence). CDR3 coding DNA: TGTGCCAGCACCCCTGGGGAGGGCCACGAGCAGTACTTC. Its translation: CASTPGEGHEQYF.

This clone has more than one count but fewer than ten. This rearrangement joins TRBV19 to TRBJ1-5, with D hard to call. This CDR3 region has 13 residues. Trimming shortened V by 0 bases and J by 5 bases, and 5 bases separated the two germline ends. Germline CDR1 LNHDA, CDR2 SQIVND (reference sequence). In nucleotides, the CDR3 is TGTGCCAGTAGTATAGACAGATATCAGCCCCAGCATTTT. This sequence encodes CASSIDRYQPQHF.

The rearrangement links TRBV12-5 to TRBJ2-1, with 13 bases matching TRBD2. From germline, CDR1 is LGHNT and CDR2 FRNRAP. The junction had 8 bases not matched to a gene; V was cut back by 5 bases and J by 10 bases. This CDR3 has 15 residues. The CDR3 spells CASGPGLAGVGEQFF. CDR3 in DNA: TGTGCTAGTGGTCCAGGACTAGCGGGAGTAGGCGAGCAGTTCTTC.

The chain uses TRBV27 and TRBJ1-2; 9 bases line up with TRBD1. The CDR3 sequence is 15 residues long. Per the germline V gene, CDR1 is MNHEY and CDR2 is SMNVEV (reference sequence). After removal of 5 bases from V and 5 bases from J, the junction contained 9 bases not matched to a gene. The CDR3 coding sequence is TGTGCCAGCAGTCTCACGACAGGGGGGCTTTATGGCTACACCTTC. Translating gives CASSLTTGGLYGYTF.

The chain joins TRBV27 to TRBJ1-6; D may be TRBD1 (6 bases). V was clipped by 5 bases and J by 4 bases, with 18 bases between them. Germline CDR1 and CDR2: MNHEY and SMNVEV (reference sequence). The CDR3 spans 17 residues. The CDR3: CASSPGAGVSYNSPLHF. As DNA, the CDR3 is TGTGCCAGCAGTCCCGGGGCAGGGGTGAGTTATAATTCACCCCTCCACTTT.

The chain uses TRBV5-1 and TRBJ2-6, with a possible D match to TRBD1 (6 bases). Germline CDR1 and CDR2: SGHRS and YFSETQ. The CDR3 totals 17 residues. The V and J ends lost 0 bases and 0 bases respectively, with 10 bases between them. CDR3 protein: CASSLGQGSSGANVLTF. For the CDR3, the DNA is TGCGCCAGCAGCTTGGGGCAGGGGAGCTCTGGGGCCAACGTCCTGACTTTC.

The V call is TRBV29-1, the J call TRBJ1-2; D may be TRBD1 (6 bases). Trimming shortened V by 2 bases and J by 6 bases, and 16 bases separated the two germline ends. CDR1 and CDR2 from the germline V gene are SQVTM and ANQGSEA. The CDR3 has 14 amino acids. The CDR3 loop is CSVESRGATDGYTF. CDR3 DNA: TGCAGCGTTGAAAGTCGGGGGGCTACGGATGGCTACACCTTC.

The rearrangement joins TRBV23-1 to TRBJ2-1; perhaps TRBD1 as D (6 bases). TRBV23-1 falls under the ORF class, with uncertain function. V was pared by 4 bases and J by 4 bases, with 14 bases between. This CDR3 is built from 15 residues. CDR3 in amino acids: CASSPFGTSYNEQFF. The CDR3 region has the DNA TGCGCCAGCAGTCCCTTCGGGACAAGTTACAATGAGCAGTTCTTC.

In its sample, this clone was seen once. The J gene is TRBJ1-4, the V gene TRBV29-1; D unclear. Trimming stripped 0 bases from V and 6 bases from J, with 8 bases between. The CDR3 length is 13 residues. The germline V gene encodes CDR1 SQVTM and CDR2 ANQGSEA. The CDR3 DNA reads as TGCAGCGTTGAAGATCTCCGGGATGAAAAACTGTTTTTT. Translated, it gives CSVEDLRDEKLFF.

The table lists this clone with a count of one. V gene TRBV7-9 combines with J gene TRBJ1-1, with TRBD1 matching 8 bases. CDR1 and CDR2 (germline): SEHNR, FQNEAQ (reference sequence). The CDR3 extends over 14 amino acids. Trimming removed 1 base from V and 7 bases from J; junction bases left unmatched: 5. The CDR3 loop reads CASSLEQGVGEAFF. The DNA for the CDR3 is TGTGCCAGCAGCTTAGAACAGGGGGTCGGTGAAGCTTTCTTT.

V gene TRBV19 combines with J gene TRBJ1-1; D possibly corresponds to TRBD1 (6 bases). The CDR3 contains 14 residues. Deletions cut 3 bases from V and 1 base from J, with 9 bases between. The germline gives CDR1 LNHDA, CDR2 SQIVND (reference sequence). The CDR3 coding sequence is TGTGCCAGTAGTATCCTACAGGGGAACACTGAAGCTTTCTTT. Its translation is CASSILQGNTEAFF. Based on the CDR3 plus reference TRBV19 and TRBJ1-1, the full variable domain is DGGITQSPKYLFRKEGQNVTLSCEQNLNHDAMYWYRQDPGQGLRLIYYSQIVNDFQKGDIAEGYSVSREKKESFPLTVTSAQKNPTAFYLCASSILQGNTEAFFGQGTRLTVV.

This chain connects TRBV14 to TRBJ1-3; tentatively, D is TRBD1 (6 bases). Looked up from germline, CDR1 is SGHDN and CDR2 is FVKESK. With 4 bases removed from V and 4 bases from J, the gap between germline ends came to 20 bases. CDR3 length: 17 amino acids. The CDR3 DNA follows: TGTGCCAGCAGCCCCCTGGGGGGGGCTACGGGGGGAAACACCATATATTTT. Amino acids: CASSPLGGATGGNTIYF.

The chain uses TRBV12-5 and TRBJ1-2; D possibly corresponds to TRBD1 (5 bases). The V gene lost 2 bases and the J gene lost 4 bases, with 11 bases spanning the gap. CDR3 length: 14 residues. In germline, CDR1 is LGHNT, CDR2 FRNRAP. Written as DNA, the CDR3 is TGTGCTAGTGGTTTGCCAGGGATTAGCTATGGCTACACCTTC. Amino acid sequence: CASGLPGISYGYTF.

The J gene is TRBJ1-4, the V gene TRBV7-8; 10 nucleotides agree with TRBD1. CDR3 size: 15 residues. Germline CDR1 SGHVS, CDR2 FQNEAQ. V dropped 1 base and J dropped 7; count of bases not matched to a gene: 3. CDR3 sequence reads: CASSLVGQGGEKLFF. The CDR3 DNA reads TGTGCCAGCAGCTTAGTCGGACAGGGGGGTGAAAAACTGTTTTTT.

The V and J genes are TRBV2 and TRBJ1-2; the D is unclear. Germline values: CDR1 SNHLY, CDR2 FYNNEI. The CDR3 spans 11 residues. V lost 6 bases and J 0 bases, leaving 2 bases between the germline ends. The CDR3 nucleotides read TGTGCCAGCAGAGCTAACTATGGCTACACCTTC. This gives the protein CASRANYGYTF.

The V gene is TRBV28, the J gene TRBJ1-1, with TRBD1 matching 7 bases. The CDR3 totals 14 residues. V trimming: 6 bases; J trimming: 6 bases; junction bases outside the gene matches: 10. The germline CDR1 and CDR2 sequences are MDHEN and SYDVKM. The DNA of the CDR3 is TGTGCCAGCAGCCAGACATGGGGGACAGCTGAAGCTTTCTTT. Amino acids: CASSQTWGTAEAFF.

The rearrangement uses TRBV10-3 and TRBJ2-3; D gene unclear. The ends were cut back, 0 bases at V and 1 base at J, with 8 bases in the middle. Germline V gene data show CDR1 as ENHRY and CDR2 as SYGVKD. The CDR3 is 15 amino acids. The CDR3 region is CAISESVVGTDTQYF. The CDR3 DNA reads as TGTGCCATCAGTGAGTCCGTAGTTGGCACAGATACGCAGTATTTT.

The chain carries TRBV5-1 and TRBJ1-1, with D tentatively TRBD1 (6 bases). Germline V gene sequence: CDR1 SGHRS, CDR2 YFSETQ. V lost 3 bases and J 5 bases, leaving 14 bases between the germline ends. This CDR3 spans 14 amino acids. The chain's CDR3 is CASSSVTGTTEAFF. CDR3 coding DNA: TGCGCCAGCAGCTCTGTTACAGGGACAACTGAAGCTTTCTTT. The whole variable domain, filled in from reference TRBV5-1 and TRBJ1-1, reads KAGVTQTPRYLIKTRGQQVTLSCSPISGHRSVSWYQQTPGQGLQFLFEYFSETQRNKGNFPGRFSGRQFSNSRSEMNVSTLELGDSALYLCASSSVTGTTEAFFGQGTRLTVV.